The 27 T cell receptor beta chains presented below share a single source sample, sequenced in a study of memory CD4+ T cells and cytomegalovirus serostatus. This table comes from immunoSEQ multiplex PCR, and its TCRdb copy is limited to in-frame clones, with some not included. The sample contains tens of thousands of clones, about four fifths of which appear only once. The sort gate was single viable CD3+CD4+CD8-CD45RO+ cells for memory CD4+ T cells. Sequenced: memory CD4+ T cells from blood. These TCRs come from an adult in good health and CMV-seropositive.

The gene calls are TRBV19 and TRBJ2-3; 9 bases align to TRBD2. This CDR3 contains 16 residues. J was trimmed by 1 base and V by 1 base; bases with no gene match: 3. The germline V gene has CDR1 LNHDA and CDR2 SQIVND (reference sequence). Written as DNA, the CDR3 is TGTGCCAGTAGTATAGGAGCTAGCGGGGGCACAGATACGCAGTATTTT. Amino acids: CASSIGASGGTDTQYF.

The V call is TRBV7-9, the J call TRBJ1-2, with D unclear. V was clipped by 0 bases and J by 5 bases, with 13 bases between them. Germline-derived CDR1 and CDR2 are SEHNR and FQNEAQ (reference sequence). This CDR3 spans 15 amino acids. CDR3 region: CASSLAQAVRYGYTF. CDR3 bases: TGTGCCAGCAGCTTAGCGCAGGCGGTGAGGTATGGCTACACCTTC.

This CDR3 reads CASSYSGAYGNTF. CDR3 nucleotide sequence: TGTGCCAGCAGTTACTCGGGTGCTTATGGAAACACCTTC. This chain links TRBV6-5 with TRBJ1-2, with no clear D. The germline CDR1 and CDR2 sequences are MNHEY and SVGAGI. V was cut by 0 bases and J by 12 bases, with 14 bases left in between. The CDR3 has 13 amino acids.

The V and J genes are TRBV11-2 and TRBJ1-4; 7 bases match TRBD1. Germline CDR1 and CDR2: SGHAT and FQNNGV. V lost 1 base and J lost 4; bases outside the gene matches: 6. This CDR3 is built from 16 residues. CDR3 DNA: TGTGCCAGCAGCTTAGGGCGGACAGGCCGTAATGAAAAACTGTTTTTT. Translation: CASSLGRTGRNEKLFF.

The chain is built from TRBV30 and TRBJ2-5, with a weak D call TRBD1 (6 bases). The V end lost 2 bases, the J end lost 7 bases, and 17 bases lay between the germline ends. From germline, CDR1 is GTSNPN and CDR2 SVGIG (reference sequence). CDR3 length equals 14 residues. CDR3 coding DNA: TGTGCCTGGAGTCGGCAGGGGATGATTGGGACCCAGTACTTC. Translating it yields CAWSRQGMIGTQYF.

This CDR3 is CASSVGTNQETQYF. The CDR3, as DNA: TGTGCCAGCAGCGTAGGGACCAACCAAGAGACCCAGTACTTC. This chain connects TRBV9 to TRBJ2-5; D not certain. In germline, CDR1 is SGDLS, CDR2 YYNGEE. V was cut by 0 bases and J by 0 bases, with 6 bases left in between. This CDR3 spans 14 amino acids.

This sequence joins TRBV21-1 and TRBJ2-1; TRBD2, the D gene given by the table, was not confirmed from the DNA. TRBV21-1 is shown as a pseudogene. CDR3 length: 16 amino acids. The CDR3 DNA reads as TGTGCCAGCAGCCACTTAGCGGGAGAGCCCTACAATGAGCAGTTCTTC. Protein: CASSHLAGEPYNEQFF.

In its sample, this clone was seen a few times. This chain links TRBV19 with TRBJ2-1; 8 bases are a match to TRBD2. Per germline, CDR1 LNHDA and CDR2 SQIVND (reference sequence). The CDR3 has 16 residues. The V segment lost 6 bases and the J segment 0 bases; nucleotides outside the gene matches: 7. CDR3 loop: CASSFQLAASYNEQFF. CDR3 nucleotide sequence: TGTGCCAGTAGCTTTCAACTAGCGGCCTCCTACAATGAGCAGTTCTTC. Drawing the rest from reference TRBV19 and TRBJ2-1, the complete variable domain is DGGITQSPKYLFRKEGQNVTLSCEQNLNHDAMYWYRQDPGQGLRLIYYSQIVNDFQKGDIAEGYSVSREKKESFPLTVTSAQKNPTAFYLCASSFQLAASYNEQFFGPGTRLTVL.

The genes are TRBV18 and TRBJ2-7; tentatively, D is TRBD1 (5 bases). Germline values: CDR1 KGHSH, CDR2 LQKENI. Trimming removed 4 bases from V and 5 bases from J, with 12 bases in between. CDR3 length equals 13 residues. In DNA, the CDR3 is TGTGCCAGCTCACAACTACAGGACGACGAGCAGTACTTC. Its translation: CASSQLQDDEQYF.

This rearrangement joins TRBV6-1 to TRBJ2-5, with D possibly matching TRBD1 (5 bases). The better agreement between TRBJ2-7 and the DNA end casts doubt on the J call. CDR1 MNHNS and CDR2 SASEGT come from the germline V gene. The CDR3 totals 16 residues. CDR3 loop: CASSANTGPETYEQYF. CDR3 nucleotides: TGTGCCAGCAGTGCCAACACAGGACCTGAGACCTACGAGCAGTACTTC.

The rearrangement uses TRBV6-6 and TRBJ2-3, with D perhaps being TRBD1 or TRBD2 (5 bases each). Trimming removed 5 bases at V and 2 bases at J, with 11 bases between. Per the germline V gene, CDR1 is MNHNY and CDR2 is SVGAGI (reference sequence). CDR3 size: 14 residues. CDR3 loop: CASSPGTNTDTQYF. CDR3 DNA sequence: TGTGCCAGCAGTCCCGGGACCAACACAGATACGCAGTATTTT.

The chain recombines TRBV2 with TRBJ1-5; D remains unclear. Germline lookup yields CDR1 SNHLY and CDR2 FYNNEI. Trimming removed 4 bases at V and 3 bases at J, with 7 bases between. This CDR3 has 13 amino acids. The CDR3 bases are TGTGCCAGCAGTGGACTGGTCAATCAGCCCCAGCATTTT. It encodes CASSGLVNQPQHF.

The chain couples TRBV4-1 to TRBJ1-1; 8 bases match TRBD1. V lost 3 bases, J lost 1 base, and 4 bases stayed unmatched. The CDR3 runs 15 residues. CDR1 and CDR2 from the germline V gene are MGHRA and YSYEKL. The CDR3 is CASSHAGQANTEAFF. Written as DNA, the CDR3 is TGCGCCAGCAGCCATGCGGGACAGGCGAACACTGAAGCTTTCTTT.

The V and J genes are TRBV19 and TRBJ2-4; tentative D call: TRBD2 (5 bases). The V gene's germline CDR1 is LNHDA and CDR2 SQIVND (reference sequence). The V gene lost 5 bases and the J gene lost 6 bases, with 11 bases spanning the gap. This CDR3 is built from 13 residues. As DNA, the CDR3 is TGTGCCAGTAGTTCCCCGGGGTTAAACATTCAGTACTTC. Protein sequence: CASSSPGLNIQYF.

This chain joins TRBV7-3 and TRBJ2-2; 8 positions match TRBD2. CDR1 and CDR2 (germline): SGHTA, FQGTGA. J was trimmed by 6 bases and V by 3 bases; bases with no gene match: 12. The CDR3 contains 17 residues. The CDR3 DNA sequence: TGTGCCAGCAGCTTGACCCGGACTAGCCCCAACGCCGGGGAGCTGTTTTTT. Its protein product is CASSLTRTSPNAGELFF.

This chain uses TRBV29-1 with TRBJ1-2; 9 bases match TRBD1. This CDR3 is 13 amino acids long. CDR1 SQVTM and CDR2 ANQGSEA come from the germline V gene. The V segment lost 4 bases and the J segment 8 bases; nucleotides outside the gene matches: 8. This CDR3 reads CSVGRGQGYGYTF. The CDR3 nucleotides are TGCAGCGTTGGGAGAGGACAGGGGTACGGCTACACCTTC.

This clone was detected only once. The V call is TRBV28, the J call TRBJ2-1, with 7 bases aligning to TRBD2. The CDR3 extends over 13 amino acids. Losses at the gene ends were 8 bases for V and 1 base for J; bases not matched to a gene: 2. From germline, CDR1 is MDHEN and CDR2 SYDVKM. CDR3 DNA sequence: TGTGCCAGCGGGAGGGTTTCCTACAATGAGCAGTTCTTC. Translation: CASGRVSYNEQFF.

V is TRBV5-4 and J is TRBJ1-4; 8 bases fit TRBD1. Germline V gene sequence: CDR1 SGHNT, CDR2 YYREEE (reference sequence). The J segment lost 5 bases and the V segment lost 4 bases, leaving 4 bases of the junction unmatched. This CDR3 is 14 amino acids long. In nucleotides, the CDR3 is TGTGCCAGCAGCGAAACAGGGGGAAATGAAAAACTGTTTTTT. This sequence encodes CASSETGGNEKLFF.

The rearrangement joins TRBV7-2 to TRBJ2-3, with 8 nucleotides matching TRBD1. V was clipped by 5 bases and J by 2 bases; unmatched bases: 6. Germline V CDR1 and CDR2: SGHTA, FQGNSA. The CDR3 sequence is 15 residues long. This CDR3 reads CASSRTGSSTDTQYF. CDR3 nucleotide sequence: TGTGCCAGCAGCCGGACAGGGTCCTCCACAGATACGCAGTATTTT.

The V gene is TRBV4-3, the J gene TRBJ1-6; D call uncertain. The CDR3 runs 15 residues. Trimming removed 1 base at V and 8 bases at J, with 12 bases between. The germline CDR1 and CDR2 sequences are LGHNA and YSLEER. The CDR3 DNA is TGCGCCAGCAGCCAAGGAGCGGACGGGTATTCACCCCTCCACTTT. This encodes CASSQGADGYSPLHF.

The chain employs TRBV2 and TRBJ1-2; 7 nucleotides align to TRBD1. Germline V gene lookup returns CDR1 SNHLY and CDR2 FYNNEI. This CDR3 spans 15 amino acids. Losses at the gene ends were 2 bases for V and 7 bases for J; bases not matched to a gene: 10. The chain's CDR3 is CASSESDRAGGGYTF. In nucleotides, the CDR3 is TGTGCCAGCAGTGAAAGTGACAGGGCGGGCGGTGGCTACACCTTC.

The chain recombines TRBV6-1 with TRBJ2-3; possibly TRBD1 for D (6 bases). The CDR3 is 16 residues long. Trimming pared 2 bases from V and 4 bases from J, leaving 16 bases between. Germline-derived CDR1 and CDR2 are MNHNS and SASEGT. DNA for the CDR3: TGTGCCAGCAGTGAAAGGCAGGGGATGGGGGCAGATACGCAGTATTTT. This gives the protein CASSERQGMGADTQYF.

The chain uses TRBV6-5 and TRBJ2-7; 9 nucleotides agree with TRBD2. The CDR3 is 15 residues long. V lost 2 bases and J lost 2; bases outside the gene matches: 4. Germline CDR1 is MNHEY and CDR2 is SVGAGI. DNA of the CDR3: TGTGCCAGCAGTTACCTCAGCGGGGGGACCTACGAGCAGTACTTC. This sequence encodes CASSYLSGGTYEQYF.

As DNA, the CDR3 is TGTGCCAGCAGTTATCAAACACTGTTTTTT. This encodes CASSYQTLFF. This sequence joins TRBV2 and TRBJ1-4, with D unclear. This CDR3 is built from 10 residues. The V and J ends lost 5 bases and 13 bases respectively, with 8 bases between them. Germline CDR1 reads SNHLY; CDR2 reads FYNNEI.

The gene calls are TRBV27 and TRBJ2-3; 10 nucleotides line up with TRBD2. Looked up from germline, CDR1 is MNHEY and CDR2 is SMNVEV (reference sequence). J gave up 4 bases and V 6 bases, and 10 bases lay outside the gene matches. CDR3 size: 16 residues. In nucleotides, the CDR3 is TGTGCCAGCAGCACCCACGCTAGCGGGAGTGCAGATACGCAGTATTTT. Translating it yields CASSTHASGSADTQYF.

This chain connects TRBV7-8 to TRBJ1-1; TRBD1 aligns across 8 bases. The trim removed 5 bases at V and 1 base at J, leaving 9 bases unmatched. This CDR3 spans 16 amino acids. Germline CDR1 reads SGHVS; CDR2 reads FQNEAQ. The CDR3 DNA sequence: TGTGCCAGCAGCCCGTCGACAGGGGTGAGGAACACTGAAGCTTTCTTT. The encoded protein is CASSPSTGVRNTEAFF.

This CDR3 reads CASSLAVGNTIYF. CDR3 nucleotides: TGTGCCAGCAGCTTAGCGGTGGGAAACACCATATATTTT. The chain combines TRBV7-2 with TRBJ1-3; no clear D gene. CDR1 and CDR2 from the germline V gene are SGHTA and FQGNSA. Trimming stripped 0 bases from V and 4 bases from J, with 4 bases between. The CDR3 runs 13 residues. The whole variable domain, filled in from reference TRBV7-2 and TRBJ1-3, reads GAGVSQSPSNKVTEKGKDVELRCDPISGHTALYWYRQSLGQGLEFLIYFQGNSAPDKSGLPSDRFSAERTGGSVSTLTIQRTQQEDSAVYLCASSLAVGNTIYFGEGSWLTVV.